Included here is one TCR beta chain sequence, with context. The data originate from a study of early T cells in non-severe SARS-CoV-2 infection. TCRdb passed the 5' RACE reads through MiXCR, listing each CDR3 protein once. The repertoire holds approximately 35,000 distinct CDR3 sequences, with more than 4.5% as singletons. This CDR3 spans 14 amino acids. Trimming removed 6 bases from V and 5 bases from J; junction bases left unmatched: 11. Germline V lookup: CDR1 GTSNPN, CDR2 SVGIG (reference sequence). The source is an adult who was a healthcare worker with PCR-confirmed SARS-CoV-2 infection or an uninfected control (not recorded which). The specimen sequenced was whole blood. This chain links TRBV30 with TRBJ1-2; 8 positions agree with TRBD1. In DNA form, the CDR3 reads TGTGCCTGCCTCTTTCCGGGACAGGAATATGGCTACACCTTC. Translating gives CACLFPGQEYGYTF.